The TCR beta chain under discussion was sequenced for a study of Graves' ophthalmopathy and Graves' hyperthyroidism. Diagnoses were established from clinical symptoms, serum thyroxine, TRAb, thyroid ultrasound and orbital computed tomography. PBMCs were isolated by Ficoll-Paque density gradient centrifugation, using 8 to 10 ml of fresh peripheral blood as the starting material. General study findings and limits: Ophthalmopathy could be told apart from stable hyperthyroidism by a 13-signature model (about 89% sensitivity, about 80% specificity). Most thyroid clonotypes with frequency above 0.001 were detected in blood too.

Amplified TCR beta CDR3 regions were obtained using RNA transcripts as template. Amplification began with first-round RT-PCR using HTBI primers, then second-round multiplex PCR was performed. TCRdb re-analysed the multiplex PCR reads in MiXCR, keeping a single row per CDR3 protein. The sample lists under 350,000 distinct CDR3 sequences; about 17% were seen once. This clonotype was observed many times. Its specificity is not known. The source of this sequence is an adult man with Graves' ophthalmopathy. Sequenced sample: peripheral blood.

The CDR3 reads CASSLRPGQPQHF. CDR3 in DNA: TGTGCCAGCAGCCTGCGTCCTGGCCAGCCCCAGCATTTT. The chain joins TRBV7-2 to TRBJ1-5; D unresolved. CDR1 is SGHTA, CDR2 FQGNSA, per germline. Trimming left V 5 bases short and J 7 bases short, with 12 bases between. This CDR3 region has 13 residues. Full variable domain (rest looked up from reference TRBV7-2 and TRBJ1-5): GAGVSQSPSNKVTEKGKDVELRCDPISGHTALYWYRQSLGQGLEFLIYFQGNSAPDKSGLPSDRFSAERTGGSVSTLTIQRTQQEDSAVYLCASSLRPGQPQHFGDGTRLSIL.